One sample yielded the 8 T cell receptor beta chains listed below, sequenced in a study of T cell changes during pregnancy in multiple sclerosis. Here immunoSEQ multiplex PCR was the method, and the copy in TCRdb shows in-frame clones only, minus some. The sample gives about 100,000 clones, 85% to 95% of which show up once; 0.7% to 0.9% is in the top ten. Sample: peripheral blood, taken before pregnancy. These receptors all come from a female donor with multiple sclerosis, enrolled in a pregnancy study.

Only one count was recorded for this clone. The chain carries TRBV18 and TRBJ2-2; D is perhaps TRBD2 (5 bases). The germline CDR1 and CDR2 sequences are KGHSH and LQKENI. V lost 0 bases to trimming and J lost 3 bases, with 8 bases between them. This CDR3 has 15 residues. CDR3 amino acids: CASSPPLVYTGELFF. For the CDR3, the DNA is TGTGCCAGCTCACCACCACTAGTGTACACCGGGGAGCTGTTTTTT.

The chain links TRBV7-9 to TRBJ2-6; tentative D call: TRBD1 (6 bases). This CDR3 has 15 amino acids. The V end was cut by 8 bases, the J end by 1 base, with 12 bases between. CDR1 is SEHNR and CDR2 is FQNEAQ in the germline V gene (reference sequence). The CDR3 DNA sequence: TGTGCCAGCGCCAGGGGAGAGTCTGGGGCCAACGTCCTGACTTTC. Encoded protein: CASARGESGANVLTF.

J is TRBJ2-1 and V is TRBV5-1; 8 positions match TRBD2. The V and J ends lost 3 bases and 2 bases, in that order; junction bases with no gene match: 10. Germline V gene sequence: CDR1 SGHRS, CDR2 YFSETQ. This CDR3 has 17 amino acids. CDR3 residues: CASSWAGLASPYNEQFF. CDR3 nucleotides: TGCGCCAGCAGCTGGGCTGGACTAGCATCTCCCTACAATGAGCAGTTCTTC.

The rearrangement links TRBV19 to TRBJ1-1; D not certain. Germline CDR1 is LNHDA and CDR2 is SQIVND (reference sequence). CDR3 size: 15 residues. Trimming took off 1 base at V and 2 bases at J, with 11 bases between the two ends. The CDR3 reads CASSIAQRRNTEAFF. CDR3 nucleotide sequence: TGTGCCAGTAGTATAGCTCAGCGGAGAAACACTGAAGCTTTCTTT.

The genes are TRBV4-1 and TRBJ1-1; 8 nucleotides agree with TRBD1. CDR1 MGHRA and CDR2 YSYEKL come from the germline V gene. The CDR3 is 15 residues long. V lost 4 bases to trimming and J lost 1 base; unmatched junction nucleotides: 5. This CDR3 reads CASSRPGQANTEAFF. The CDR3 bases are TGCGCCAGCAGCCGCCCGGGACAGGCGAACACTGAAGCTTTCTTT.

The V gene is TRBV7-9, the J gene TRBJ1-5; D unresolved. Germline V gene sequence: CDR1 SEHNR, CDR2 FQNEAQ (reference sequence). The CDR3 sequence is 12 residues long. Trimming removed 2 bases from V and 5 bases from J, with 4 bases in between. The CDR3 region is CASSLLDQPQHF. CDR3 coding DNA: TGTGCCAGCAGCTTATTAGATCAGCCCCAGCATTTT.

This clone was seen a few times. The rearrangement uses TRBV13 and TRBJ1-1, with D possibly matching TRBD1 (6 bases). The CDR3 is 15 residues long. Germline CDR1 and CDR2: PRHDT and FYEKMQ (reference sequence). V was pared by 9 bases and J by 3 bases, with 20 bases between. The CDR3 DNA reads as TGTGCCAGTCGCGGACGGACAGTGGGTGACACTGAAGCTTTCTTT. It is translated as CASRGRTVGDTEAFF.

The rearrangement joins TRBV4-1 to TRBJ2-7; 7 positions agree with TRBD1. Germline trimming cut 2 bases from V and 6 bases from J; bases unmatched to any gene: 1. In germline, CDR1 is MGHRA, CDR2 YSYEKL. The CDR3 totals 12 residues. CDR3 residues: CASSQSGGEQYF. The CDR3 region has the DNA TGCGCCAGCAGCCAATCAGGGGGCGAGCAGTACTTC.